This T cell receptor (beta chain) was sequenced in a study of CXCR3-negative and CXCR3-positive naive CD8 T cells. Study findings and constraints: Against CXCR3-negative naive cells, CXCR3-positive naive cells showed more hydrophobic TRB CDR3s.

Via 5' RACE with UMI labels, TRB cDNA libraries were prepared. One entry per CDR3 protein, without DNA, is what TCRdb gives after re-calling the 5' RACE reads. Its listing shows some 130,000 distinct CDR3 sequences. Remarks on this clonotype: Its target is unknown.

The CDR3 is made up of 12 amino acids. The germline V gene encodes CDR1 SQVTM and CDR2 ANQGSEA. This chain joins TRBV29-1 and TRBJ1-2. Material for sequencing was naive CXCR3+ CD8+ T cells from blood. Subset indicated: CD45RO-CCR7+CD27+CD95- naive CD8+ T cells expressing CXCR3 (TNR3+). The receptor was isolated from a human donor in good health. Some clones in this sample may be carry-over from other donors' samples. The CDR3 loop is CSVTIGSDGYTF.